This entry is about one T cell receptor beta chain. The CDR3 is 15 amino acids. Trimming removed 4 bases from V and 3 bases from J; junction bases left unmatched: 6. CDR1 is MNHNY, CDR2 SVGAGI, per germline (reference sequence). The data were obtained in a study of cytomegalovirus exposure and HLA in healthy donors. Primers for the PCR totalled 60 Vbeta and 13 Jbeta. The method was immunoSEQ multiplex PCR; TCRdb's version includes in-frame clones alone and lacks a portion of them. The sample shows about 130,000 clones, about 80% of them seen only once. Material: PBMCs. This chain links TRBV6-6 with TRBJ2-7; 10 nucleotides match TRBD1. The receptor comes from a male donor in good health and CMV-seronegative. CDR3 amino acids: CASSSTDRGDYEQYF. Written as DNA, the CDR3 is TGTGCCAGCAGTTCAACGGACAGGGGGGACTACGAGCAGTACTTC.